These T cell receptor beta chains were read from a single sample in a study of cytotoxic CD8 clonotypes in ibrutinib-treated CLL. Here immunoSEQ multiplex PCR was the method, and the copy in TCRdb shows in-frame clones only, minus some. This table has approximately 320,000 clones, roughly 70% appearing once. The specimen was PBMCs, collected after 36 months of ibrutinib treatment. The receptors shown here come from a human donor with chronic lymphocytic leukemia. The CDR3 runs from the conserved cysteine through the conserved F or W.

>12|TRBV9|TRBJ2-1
CASSVARDEQFF
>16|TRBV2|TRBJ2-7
CASRGDRGPRAYEQYF
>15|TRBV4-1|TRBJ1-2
CASSQFPVQSYGYTF
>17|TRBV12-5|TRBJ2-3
CASGSGTSGRAQDTQYF
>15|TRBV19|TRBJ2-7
CASSPTSGGFYEQYF
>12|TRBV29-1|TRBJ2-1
CSVTDVYNEQFF
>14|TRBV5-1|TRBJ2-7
CASSEEGRAGEQYF
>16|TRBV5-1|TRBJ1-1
CASSLAGVTVNTEAFF
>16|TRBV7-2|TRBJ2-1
CASSLGERGGKNEQFF
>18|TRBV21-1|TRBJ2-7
CASSKGDEERDRAYEQYF
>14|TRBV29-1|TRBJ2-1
CSVGASMRYNEQFF
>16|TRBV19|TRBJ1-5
CASSIGGFNSNQPQHF
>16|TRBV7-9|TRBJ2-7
CASSLAGDPIVYEQYF
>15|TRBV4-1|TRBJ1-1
CASSQEGTLTTEAFF
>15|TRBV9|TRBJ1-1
CASSVVGGGETEAFF
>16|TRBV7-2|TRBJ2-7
CASSLQYGGGGHEQYF
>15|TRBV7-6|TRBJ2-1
CASSSLVSPINEQFF
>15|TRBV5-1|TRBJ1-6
CASSFNGQFNSPLHF
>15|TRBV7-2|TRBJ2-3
CASSLLQGSPDTQYF
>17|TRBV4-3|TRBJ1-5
CASSQDLTGDSNQPQHF
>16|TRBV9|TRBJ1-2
CASSFTTGGEHYGYTF
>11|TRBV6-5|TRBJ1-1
CASRENTEAFF
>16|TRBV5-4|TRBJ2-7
CASSLVMWQESYEQYF
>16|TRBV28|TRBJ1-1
CASRSNRWRLGTEAFF
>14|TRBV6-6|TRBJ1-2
CASSSPQGNYGYTF
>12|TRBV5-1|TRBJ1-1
CASSLRNTEAFF
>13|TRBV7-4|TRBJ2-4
CASSSDPGDIQHF
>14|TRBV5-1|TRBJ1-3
CASSSGGFGNTIYF
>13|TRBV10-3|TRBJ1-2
CAIRDSLPGGYTF
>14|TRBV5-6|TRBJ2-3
CASSSGTGAHTQYF
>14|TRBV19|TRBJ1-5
CASSAPRRDQPQHF
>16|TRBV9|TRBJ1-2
CASSVVQGAHGYGYTF
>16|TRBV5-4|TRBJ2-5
CASSLPGSVAQETQYF
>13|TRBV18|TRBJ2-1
CASSLPRTVEQFF
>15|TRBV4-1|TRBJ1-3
CASSHGGGTGNTIYF
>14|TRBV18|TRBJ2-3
CASSPTSNTDTQYF